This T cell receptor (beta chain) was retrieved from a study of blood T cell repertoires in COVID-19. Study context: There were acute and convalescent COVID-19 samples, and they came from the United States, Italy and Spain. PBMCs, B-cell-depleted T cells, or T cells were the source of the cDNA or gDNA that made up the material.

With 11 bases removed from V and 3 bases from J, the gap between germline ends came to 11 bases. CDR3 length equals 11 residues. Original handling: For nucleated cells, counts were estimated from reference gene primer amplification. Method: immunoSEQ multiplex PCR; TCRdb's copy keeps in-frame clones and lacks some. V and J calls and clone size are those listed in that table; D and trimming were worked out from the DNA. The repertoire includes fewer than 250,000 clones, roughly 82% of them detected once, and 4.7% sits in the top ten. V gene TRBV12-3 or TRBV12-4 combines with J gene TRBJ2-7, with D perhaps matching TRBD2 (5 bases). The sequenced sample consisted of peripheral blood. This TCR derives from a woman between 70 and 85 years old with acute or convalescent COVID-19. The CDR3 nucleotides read TGTGCCTCTCGGGGAGTCTACGAGCAGTACTTC. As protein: CASRGVYEQYF.